This T cell receptor (beta chain) was sequenced in a study of T cell repertoires in cytomegalovirus infection. Study-level background: Alongside well-studied HLA-B-restricted CMV epitopes, recently identified HLA-C-restricted CMV epitopes were also used. Matching HLA type and CMV infection were both indicated by public TCR beta signatures.

TCRdb called the reads again in MiXCR, with one record for every CDR3 protein. Of hundreds of thousands of distinct CDR3 sequences in the sample, approximately 31% were seen once. Comments on this clonotype: What it binds is not known.

With 5 bases removed from V and 0 bases from J, the gap between germline ends came to 10 bases. The CDR3 spans 14 residues. Looked up from germline, CDR1 is SGHTA and CDR2 is FQGTGA. Study-wide findings and caveats: Adding up the frequency of public TCR beta families identified people who carried CMV plus the relevant HLA.

Sequences were derived from cultured CD8+ T cells from PBMCs, sampled from culture after CMV antigen stimulation. This receptor was obtained from a human donor in good health (CMV status not recorded). Some clones in this sample may be carry-over from other donors' samples. The genes are TRBV7-3 and TRBJ2-5; D not certain. The CDR3 reads CASSPFLNQETQYF. DNA for the CDR3: TGTGCCAGCAGCCCCTTTCTAAACCAAGAGACCCAGTACTTC.